Sequencing of this T cell receptor (beta chain) was carried out in a study of T cell clusters in autoimmune cytopenias. TRB was amplified by touch-down multiplex PCR, primer pools A and B combined. TCRdb reprocessed the multiplex PCR reads and stores each CDR3 protein as one record, lacking DNA. The ten most abundant clones cover 2% to 2.5% of a sample with approximately 15,000 distinct CDR3 sequences. TRB amplification used approximately 250 ng of peripheral blood genomic DNA. With regard to this clonotype: Its antigen is undetermined.

The study, taken as a whole, reports: A dominant lymphoma-associated repertoire apparently masked the cluster-lack signature in secondary cytopenia versus chronic lymphocytic leukemia. The T cell clusters came from computational analysis alone and lack functional validation. Exclusive TRB clusters were 2.5 to 3.5-fold more numerous in healthy donors than in active autoimmune hepatitis. Primary autoimmune cytopenia patients seemingly lacked the physiological T cell clusters found in healthy donors.

The receptor comes from a human donor with an autoimmune cytopenia or autoimmune hepatitis (not recorded which). The sequenced sample was peripheral blood.

CDR3 sequence: CASSVLQGAWGETQYF. The chain employs TRBV5-5 and TRBJ2-5; no DNA is available, so the TRBD1 call from TCRdb remains unchecked. The CDR3 is made up of 16 amino acids. Germline CDR1 SGHKS, CDR2 YYEKEE (reference sequence).